A selection of T cell receptor beta chains follows, all from one sample in a study of blood T cell repertoires in COVID-19. Profiled with immunoSEQ multiplex PCR; TCRdb holds only in-frame clones, not every one. The sample carries a few hundred thousand clones, about 80% recorded once. Sequenced sample: PBMCs or T cells enriched from blood (not recorded which). Receptor source: a man in his fifties or sixties who had recovered from COVID-19. The CDR3 runs from the conserved cysteine through the conserved F or W. A D gene is named only where the DNA matches it firmly. A row's size may be missing; if present it is once, few, many or a size class.

-	16	TRBV5-5	-	TRBJ1-5	CASSRAGAINNQPQHF	TGTGCCAGCAGCCGGGCGGGGGCGATAAACAATCAGCCCCAGCATTTT
-	15	TRBV6-6	-	TRBJ1-5	CASNPRGVDNQPQHF	TGTGCCAGCAACCCCCGGGGGGTCGACAATCAGCCCCAGCATTTT
TRBD2	18	TRBV7-9	-	TRBJ2-3	CASSLTWRTSGNTDTQYF	TGTGCCAGCAGCCTAACATGGCGGACTAGCGGTAACACAGATACGCAGTATTTT
-	15	TRBV5-4	-	TRBJ1-2	CASSPGRGNGDGYTF	TGTGCCAGCAGCCCGGGCAGGGGAAACGGGGATGGCTACACCTTC
-	14	TRBV12-5	-	TRBJ2-7	CASGLSTGAYEQYF	TGTGCTAGTGGTTTGAGTACTGGAGCTTACGAGCAGTACTTC
-	14	TRBV5-6	once	TRBJ2-1	CASSFLALGNEQFF	TGTGCCAGCAGCTTTTTAGCACTCGGCAATGAGCAGTTCTTC
TRBD1	15	TRBV7-3	-	TRBJ2-3	CASSWGTGRTDTQYF	TGTGCCAGCAGCTGGGGGACAGGTCGGACAGATACGCAGTATTTT
-	15	TRBV5-4	-	TRBJ1-2	CASSLARGGDYGYTF	TGTGCCAGCAGCTTGGCCAGAGGGGGAGACTATGGCTACACCTTC
-	13	TRBV30	-	TRBJ1-2	CARYRERGYGYTF	TGTGCCCGTTACAGGGAAAGGGGCTATGGCTACACCTTC
TRBD2	16	TRBV9	-	TRBJ2-1	CASSVSGGAEYNEQFF	TGTGCCAGCAGCGTGAGCGGGGGGGCCGAGTACAATGAGCAGTTCTTC
-	13	TRBV2	few	TRBJ2-7	CASGLLMAYEQYF	TGTGCCAGCGGCCTTCTTATGGCCTACGAGCAGTACTTC
TRBD1	11	TRBV20-1	-	TRBJ2-7	CSPQGAYEQYF	TGCAGTCCCCAGGGGGCCTACGAGCAGTACTTC
TRBD1	15	TRBV19	-	TRBJ1-1	CASSIGQVMNTEAFF	TGTGCCAGTAGTATCGGACAGGTCATGAACACTGAAGCTTTCTTT
TRBD1	13	TRBV29-1	-	TRBJ1-2	CSVAGTGLGGYTF	TGCAGCGTTGCCGGGACAGGGCTCGGGGGCTACACCTTC
TRBD1	16	TRBV18	-	TRBJ2-7	CASSLSAGTGSYEQYF	TGTGCCAGCTCACTAAGCGCCGGGACAGGGAGCTACGAGCAGTACTTC
TRBD1	16	TRBV5-8	-	TRBJ2-2	CASSRIRGTNTGELFF	TGTGCCAGCAGCCGGATCAGGGGGACGAACACCGGGGAGCTGTTTTTT
-	13	TRBV10-1	-	TRBJ2-1	CASSVTRYNEQFF	TGCGCCAGCAGTGTGACTCGTTACAATGAGCAGTTCTTC
-	14	TRBV27	-	TRBJ1-2	CASSLDQGFYGYTF	TGTGCCAGCAGTTTAGATCAGGGTTTCTATGGCTACACCTTC
-	15	TRBV5-6	-	TRBJ2-7	CASRDRQVGLGEQYF	TGTGCCAGCAGGGACCGACAGGTGGGTCTGGGGGAGCAGTACTTC
TRBD1	14	TRBV9	-	TRBJ2-7	CASSPSTGLYEQYF	TGTGCCAGCAGCCCTTCGACAGGGCTTTACGAGCAGTACTTC
TRBD1	16	TRBV5-4	few	TRBJ1-4	CASSSSGTGGYEKLFF	TGTGCCAGCAGCTCCAGCGGGACAGGGGGTTATGAAAAACTGTTTTTT